This T cell receptor beta chain originates from a study of T cells after yellow fever vaccination. Trimming removed 4 bases at V and 2 bases at J, with 15 bases between. Germline CDR1 SGHVS, CDR2 FNYEAQ. The CDR3 has 16 amino acids. One entry per CDR3 protein results from TCRdb running MiXCR on the 5' RACE reads. Here the sample spans about 310,000 distinct CDR3 sequences, roughly 4% being singletons. Study observations and caveats: Subsequent booster samples again held most clones from primary vaccination (approximately 95% CD4, approximately 86% CD8). The appearance of a small share of clonotypes in both CD4 and CD8 compartments was observed. Abundant contaminating clonotypes from the bulk population could appear in FACS-sorted repertoires. Peaking on day 5 versus 15, the secondary response was faster but weaker.

This clonotype appeared many times. Its antigen remains unknown. Sequences were derived from PBMCs, sampled on the day of the yellow fever booster vaccination. This TCR was sampled from a man between 18 and 35 years old who received the YFV17D yellow fever vaccine. The rearrangement uses TRBV7-6 and TRBJ1-5, with D possibly being TRBD1 (6 bases). The CDR3 DNA is TGTGCCAGCAGCTCTTTACGGGGGGCTGGCAATCAGCCCCAGCATTTT. It is translated as CASSSLRGAGNQPQHF.